This TCR beta chain was retrieved from a study of T cells after yellow fever vaccination (dated by TCRdb to the late 2010s). Notes on the research overall: The SMART-Seq v4 Ultra Low Input RNA kit was used to prepare libraries from fractions with low cell numbers. To track T-cell clones before and after primary and booster YFV17D yellow fever vaccination, bulk TCR alpha and beta repertoires were sequenced longitudinally. Two healthy male donors, one aged 18 to 29 and one aged 30 to 39 years, were included in the cohort. Bulk PBMC replicates and cell subsets were isolated from blood drawn at multiple timepoints before and after both primary and secondary immunization. Overall results and qualifications from the work: Compared with the primary T-cell response, the secondary T-cell response was faster but weaker, reaching its peak on day 5 rather than on day 15. The study included only a couple of donors, which limits how far the findings can be generalized. Most clones expanded after primary vaccination (96% of CD4 and roughly 91% of CD8) were re-detected after the booster, suggesting that broad memory maintenance occurred. Computational filtering was needed because FACS-sorted repertoires could contain abundant contaminating clonotypes from the bulk population. A small share of clonotypes occurred in both CD4 and CD8 compartments, likely arising from convergent recombination.

Spanning cysteine to phenylalanine, the CDR3 consists of 11 amino acids. The kept DNA is CDR3 alone, 33 bases in frame from the first base. Trimming at the junction amounts to 4 bases on V and 8 bases on J, and the germline ends lie 11 bases apart. Based on the germline V gene, the CDR1 and CDR2 sequences are SQVTM and ANQGSEA. About this clonotype itself: The antigen this receptor binds is unknown. No base quality values were provided; no much bigger clone lies one nucleotide off.

The sample's treatment or condition, from its label and the paper: live attenuated yellow fever vaccine strain. PBMCs were isolated from peripheral blood using a standard Ficoll-Paque protocol. Dynabeads CD4 and CD8 positive selection kits were used to isolate the CD4 and CD8 T-cell fractions. TriZol was used to extract RNA from bulk PBMCs, CD4 and CD8 fractions, and dextramer-positive and dextramer-negative fractions. The sequencing machine was an Illumina NovaSeq 6000. TCR cDNA was synthesized by 5'RACE template switching, which introduced a universal primer site and unique molecular identifiers. cDNA synthesis was primed from both the TCR alpha and TCR beta constant segments. Libraries were amplified in two PCR steps, with sample barcodes and sequencing adapters added in the second step. Sequencing of the libraries was done on either Illumina HiSeq 2500 (2x100 bp) or NovaSeq (2x150 bp). The study's own analysis went as follows. MIGEC was used to demultiplex reads and collapse the reads into UMI consensus sequences, and MiXCR was used for V(D)J alignment. Using edgeR on replicate PBMC samples, clonotypes were called vaccine-responding if FDR was below 0.01 and the log2 fold change was above 5 up to day 15. Each bulk clonotype was labeled CD4 or CD8 based on which sequenced repertoire, CD4 or CD8, contained the clonotype at higher abundance. TCRdb reanalyzed the raw reads on its own, using fastp at Q25 for trimming and MiXCR for clone calling, and kept in-frame beta chains. Entries are consolidated by CDR3 protein sequence, retaining the most common genes and DNA. TCRdb's processing, not the study's, gives the V and J calls here. This sample comprises roughly 320,000 distinct CDR3 sequences, about 10% of them detected only once. The top ten clonotypes cover under 4% of the sample.

Specimen: CD4+ T cells sorted from PBMCs, collected 45 days after the yellow fever booster vaccination. Recombination linked TRBV29-1 to TRBJ1-1; there is no confident call for the D gene. This clonotype was sampled from a man aged 18 to 30 who received the YFV17D yellow fever vaccine. Here is the DNA: TGCAGCGTTGGACGGGCACTCGAAGCTTTCTTT. Its amino acids are CSVGRALEAFF.